This is a list of T cell receptor beta chains from one sample in a study of T cell responses to AZD1222 COVID-19 vaccine. Sequencing was performed with immunoSEQ multiplex PCR; in TCRdb, only in-frame clones are kept and a portion is missing. This table holds about 110,000 clones, about nine tenths found once. This sample comprised peripheral blood, obtained on day 0 of AZD1222 vaccination. These receptors all stem from an adult in good health. Both conserved end residues are part of each CDR3. Fields, in order: clone size, V gene, D gene, CDR3 length, J gene, CDR3 protein, CDR3 DNA. The D gene is left open where the match is weak. Clone size is given for some rows only: seen once, a few or many times, or a class if the clone is expanded.

-,TRBV7-3,-,15,TRBJ2-2,CASSLFGGRTGELFF,TGTGCCAGCAGCTTATTTGGGGGCCGGACCGGGGAGCTGTTTTTT
-,TRBV2,-,12,TRBJ2-7,CASSEALRQGRF,TGTGCCAGCAGTGAAGCGCTTCGGCAGGGTAGGTTC
once,TRBV2,-,15,TRBJ2-2,CASSLGPGISGELFF,TGTGCCAGCAGTCTGGGGCCAGGGATAAGCGGGGAGCTGTTTTTT
-,TRBV6-7,-,18,TRBJ2-7,CASSLDAADHTRRYEQYF,TGTGCCAGCAGTCTAGACGCCGCAGACCACACCCGCCGCTACGAGCAGTACTTC
-,TRBV5-5,-,13,TRBJ1-1,CASSPRLNTEAFF,TGTGCCAGCAGCCCACGGTTGAACACTGAAGCTTTCTTT
-,TRBV29-1,TRBD2,14,TRBJ2-5,CSVESTSGQETQYF,TGCAGCGTTGAATCGACTAGCGGTCAAGAGACCCAGTACTTC
-,TRBV30,TRBD2,11,TRBJ2-7,CAWTSGYEQYF,TGTGCCTGGACTAGCGGCTACGAGCAGTACTTC
-,TRBV11-3,TRBD2,16,TRBJ2-7,CASSSGLAGRSYEQYF,TGTGCCAGCAGCTCGGGACTAGCGGGACGCTCCTACGAGCAGTACTTC
-,TRBV5-1,TRBD2,16,TRBJ2-3,CASSSERGGSIDTQYF,TGCGCCAGCAGCTCCGAGCGGGGGGGCTCGATAGATACGCAGTATTTT
-,TRBV5-6,TRBD1,15,TRBJ1-1,CASSLPDRGNTEAFF,TGTGCCAGCAGCTTACCGGACAGGGGGAACACTGAAGCTTTCTTT
-,TRBV7-2,-,13,TRBJ2-7,CASSLDLTYEQYF,TGTGCCAGCAGTTTGGACTTAACATACGAGCAGTACTTC
-,TRBV3-1/TRBV3-2,TRBD1,17,TRBJ1-1,CASRPRTGGGGRTEAFF,TGTGCCAGCAGGCCCAGGACAGGGGGTGGGGGTAGGACTGAAGCTTTCTTT
-,TRBV6-2/TRBV6-3,TRBD1,17,TRBJ1-2,CASSSAGTGDNNYGYTF,TGTGCCAGCAGTTCCGCCGGGACAGGAGACAACAACTATGGCTACACCTTC
once,TRBV19,-,15,TRBJ2-2,CASREEGRNTGELFF,TGTGCCAGTAGGGAAGAGGGGAGGAACACCGGGGAGCTGTTTTTT
few,TRBV7-8,-,14,TRBJ1-1,CASSLAQLNTEAFF,TGTGCCAGCAGCTTAGCTCAATTGAACACTGAAGCTTTCTTT
once,TRBV14,TRBD1,15,TRBJ2-1,CASSIDRGLYNEQFF,TGTGCCAGCAGCATCGACAGGGGACTTTACAATGAGCAGTTCTTC
-,TRBV6-1,TRBD2,18,TRBJ2-3,CASSARTSGGRGTDTQYF,TGTGCCAGCAGTGCTCGGACTAGCGGGGGAAGGGGCACAGATACGCAGTATTTT
-,TRBV7-9,-,14,TRBJ1-3,CASSLTGGRNTIYF,TGTGCCAGCAGCTTAACCGGGGGCAGGAACACCATATATTTT